This TCR beta chain originates from a study of cytomegalovirus exposure and HLA in healthy donors. Turning to the study itself: Of the donors genotyped, 300 to 500 in all, about 76% fell in the Caucasian-associated ancestry cluster.

The PCR employed 60 Vbeta primers together with 13 Jbeta primers. Sequencing was performed with immunoSEQ multiplex PCR; in TCRdb, only in-frame clones are kept and a portion is missing. Altogether some 140,000 clones are present, 75% to 85% being singletons, with the ten largest covering approximately 7.7%. Study-wide findings and caveats: A later analysis found TCR association rates differed by HLA locus, highest for DRB1 and lowest for HLA-C. Within an earlier analysis, most TCR beta V segments proved productive either about 90% or about 30% of the time. Prediction of most subjects' HLA-A and HLA-B alleles by TCR beta sequences was reportedly accurate.

Details on this clone: Its specificity is unknown.

What was sequenced was PBMCs. The TCR originated in a man younger than 45 in good health and CMV-seropositive.

Written as DNA, the CDR3 is TGTGCCAGCGGGCTAGCTAAGAATGAGCAGTTCTTC. It specifies CASGLAKNEQFF. The chain recombines TRBV7-3 with TRBJ2-1, with D perhaps TRBD2 (5 bases). The germline V gene has CDR1 SGHTA and CDR2 FQGTGA. V was shortened by 8 bases and J by 7 bases, with 12 bases between the two germline ends. The CDR3 covers 12 residues.